Listed here are 5 T cell receptor beta chains from one sample, sequenced in a study of blood T cell repertoires in COVID-19. Assay used: immunoSEQ multiplex PCR; TCRdb lists only in-frame clones, some missing. This sample has about 260,000 clones; 84% occur once, and the top ten carry less than 2%. Material for sequencing was peripheral blood. These receptors were obtained from a woman aged 35 to 49 who had recovered from COVID-19.

This chain uses TRBV18 with TRBJ2-3, with D possibly TRBD2 on 6 matching bases. V gave up 2 bases and J gave up 0 bases, with 9 bases separating them. Looked up from germline, CDR1 is KGHSH and CDR2 is LQKENI. The CDR3 has 15 amino acids. For the CDR3, the DNA is TGTGCCAGCTCACCAGGAGGGCTAAGCACAGATACGCAGTATTTT. Amino acids: CASSPGGLSTDTQYF. Combining the CDR3 with reference TRBV18 and TRBJ2-3 gives the whole variable domain NAGVMQNPRHLVRRRGQEARLRCSPMKGHSHVYWYRQLPEEGLKFMVYLQKENIIDESGMPKERFSAEFPKEGPSILRIQQVVRGDSAAYFCASSPGGLSTDTQYFGPGTRLTVL.

V is TRBV27 and J is TRBJ2-3, with 9 nucleotides matching TRBD1. The trim removed 6 bases at V and 8 bases at J, leaving 12 bases unmatched. CDR1 and CDR2 from the germline V gene are MNHEY and SMNVEV (reference sequence). CDR3 size: 15 residues. DNA of the CDR3: TGTGCCAGCAGCGCTAAACAGGGGGCGGCCCTTACGCAGTATTTT. Protein: CASSAKQGAALTQYF.

This clone was detected only once. The V call is TRBV5-4, the J call TRBJ1-2; no clear D. This CDR3 is built from 14 residues. CDR1 and CDR2 (germline): SGHNT, YYREEE (reference sequence). V lost 0 bases and J lost 1, with 7 bases in between. The CDR3 reads CASSLGQDNYGYTF. The CDR3 DNA reads TGTGCCAGCAGCTTGGGACAAGATAACTATGGCTACACCTTC.

This CDR3 reads CASSLEQVGANVLTF. CDR3 nucleotide sequence: TGTGCCAGCAGCTTAGAGCAAGTGGGGGCCAACGTCCTGACTTTC. The chain joins TRBV7-9 to TRBJ2-6, with D unclear. The ends were cut back, 1 base at V and 4 bases at J, with 8 bases in the middle. Germline assignment: CDR1 SEHNR and CDR2 FQNEAQ (reference sequence). This CDR3 comprises 15 residues.

This clone was seen just once. The rearrangement joins TRBV30 to TRBJ1-6; a possible D gene is TRBD1 (6 bases). With 6 bases removed from V and 0 bases from J, the gap between germline ends came to 18 bases. The CDR3 consists of 17 residues. From germline, CDR1 is GTSNPN and CDR2 SVGIG (reference sequence). This CDR3 is CACRQEIFSSYNSPLHF. CDR3 sequence (DNA): TGTGCCTGTAGACAGGAGATCTTCAGCTCCTATAATTCACCCCTCCACTTT.